The clone carrying this TCR beta chain has just one count. No antigen is known for it. The method was immunoSEQ multiplex PCR; TCRdb's version includes in-frame clones alone and lacks a portion of them. Among nearly 3,500 clones, under 80% were seen once, and the ten largest hold 43%. These data come from a study of CD8 T cell repertoires and HIV-1 epitope variants. About the study: Twenty-five autologous and known Gag and Nef epitope variant peptides each stimulated T cells separately. IL-2, IL-7 and IL-15 were added on days 3 and 7 of roughly 10-day cultures.

This clonotype was obtained from a male donor with HIV. Sequenced material: cultured CD8+ T cells derived from PBMCs.

CDR3 DNA sequence: TGTGCCAGCAGTGTCGGGGAAAGGAATTCACCCCTCCACTTT. Protein: CASSVGERNSPLHF. This rearrangement joins TRBV2 to TRBJ1-6; D gene unclear. This CDR3 is built from 14 residues. From germline, CDR1 is SNHLY and CDR2 FYNNEI. The V end was cut by 4 bases, the J end by 7 bases, with 11 bases between.